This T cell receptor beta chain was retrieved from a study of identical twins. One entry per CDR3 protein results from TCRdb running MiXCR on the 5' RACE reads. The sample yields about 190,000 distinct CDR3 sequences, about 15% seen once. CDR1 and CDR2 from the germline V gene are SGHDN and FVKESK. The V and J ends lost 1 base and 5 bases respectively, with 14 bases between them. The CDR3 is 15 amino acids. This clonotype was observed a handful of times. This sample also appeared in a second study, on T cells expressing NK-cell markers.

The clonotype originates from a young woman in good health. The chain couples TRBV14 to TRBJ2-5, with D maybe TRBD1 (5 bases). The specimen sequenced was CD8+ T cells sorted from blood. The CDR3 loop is CASSQVVGHEETQYF. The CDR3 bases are TGTGCCAGCAGCCAAGTAGTAGGACATGAGGAGACCCAGTACTTC.